What follows are 14 T cell receptor beta chains derived from one specimen sequenced in a study of blood T cells in healthy people across ages. A sample-barcoded 5' primer and a J-beta primer mix were used in a second PCR of about 7 to 12 cycles. From the 5' RACE reads, TCRdb called clonotypes with MiXCR, one entry per CDR3 protein. Among around 820,000 distinct CDR3 sequences, more than 20% were seen once, and the ten largest hold 3% to 4%. This sample was also put to use in a study of T cells of mothers and their children.

The source material was blood. These receptors were taken from a boy between 5 and 17 years old in good health.

There are a few counts of this clonotype. This sequence joins TRBV27 and TRBJ2-1; 7 bases map to TRBD2. V was clipped by 2 bases and J by 7 bases; unmatched bases: 2. The CDR3 totals 13 residues. CDR1 and CDR2 (germline): MNHEY, SMNVEV (reference sequence). The CDR3 spells CASSLRGSNEQFF. The CDR3 DNA follows: TGTGCCAGCAGTTTACGCGGGAGTAATGAGCAGTTCTTC.

This clonotype showed up just a few times. The chain employs TRBV28 and TRBJ1-6; a weak D match, TRBD1 (5 bases). Germline V gene data show CDR1 as MDHEN and CDR2 as SYDVKM. The CDR3 consists of 14 residues. V shed 11 bases and J shed 9 bases, with 20 bases lying between them. The DNA of the CDR3 is TGTGCCGAGACGGGAGGGGCCGTCGGTTCACCCCTCCACTTT. Protein product: CAETGGAVGSPLHF.

This clonotype came up a few times. CDR3 in amino acids: CASSGQGGISEQYF. DNA for the CDR3: TGTGCCAGCAGCGGACAGGGGGGTATATCCGAGCAGTACTTC. The chain employs TRBV7-2 and TRBJ2-5; 10 bases map to TRBD1. The J call is uncertain, as TRBJ2-7 better fits the DNA end. This CDR3 has 14 amino acids. CDR1 SGHTA and CDR2 FQGNSA come from the germline V gene.

This clonotype was found a few times. The chain joins TRBV21-1 to TRBJ1-1; the table assigns TRBD1, which was not confirmed against the DNA. TRBV21-1 is shown as a pseudogene. The CDR3 extends over 15 amino acids. CDR3 loop: CASSKSPGLRAEAFF. The CDR3 DNA reads as TGTGCCAGCAGCAAATCCCCTGGGTTGCGTGCTGAAGCTTTCTTT.

This chain's CDR3 is CASTYGTKNTGELFF. CDR3 DNA sequence: TGTGCCAGCACCTACGGGACAAAGAACACCGGGGAGCTGTTTTTT. The chain links TRBV6-5 to TRBJ2-2; possible D gene TRBD1, 6 bases. Germline CDR1 reads MNHEY; CDR2 reads SVGAGI. Trimming removed 7 bases at V and 1 base at J, with 13 bases between. The CDR3 totals 15 residues.

Only a few counts were recorded for this clonotype. This chain links TRBV12-3 or TRBV12-4 with TRBJ2-5, with D maybe TRBD1 (6 bases). Between the trimmed V and J ends, which lost 3 bases and 11 bases, there was a span of 13 bases. This CDR3 region has 12 residues. The CDR3 spells CASSLGQGSQYF. CDR3 in DNA: TGTGCCAGCAGTTTGGGGCAGGGGTCGCAGTACTTC.

This clonotype was observed a handful of times. The chain employs TRBV6-2 or TRBV6-3 and TRBJ1-3; 8 bases align to TRBD1. CDR1 and CDR2 from the germline V gene are MNHEY and SVGEGT. V lost 6 bases and J lost 0; bases outside the gene matches: 4. CDR3 length: 15 amino acids. Written as DNA, the CDR3 is TGTGCCAGCAGGACAGGGGCCTCCTCTGGAAACACCATATATTTT. Translated: CASRTGASSGNTIYF.

This clonotype was counted between two and nine times. At one end the junction does not follow the germline gene, possibly because of a read error. This sequence joins TRBV20-1 and TRBJ2-7; 12 nucleotides align to TRBD1. Germline CDR1 is DFQATT and CDR2 is SNEGSKA (reference sequence). There are 15 residues in the CDR3. CDR3 coding DNA: TGCAGTGCTAGACCGAGGGACAGGGGGCCCTACGAGCAGTGCTTC. It is translated as CSARPRDRGPYEQCF.

The gene calls are TRBV4-2 and TRBJ1-4, with D uncertain. In germline, CDR1 is LGHNA, CDR2 YNFKEQ. The CDR3 length is 16 residues. Trimming removed 0 bases at V and 7 bases at J, with 15 bases between. The CDR3 here is CASSQDLGPMGEKLFF. CDR3 bases: TGTGCCAGCAGCCAAGATTTAGGCCCAATGGGTGAAAAACTGTTTTTT.

This clonotype was seen a few times. The rearrangement uses TRBV7-9 and TRBJ1-4; no reliable D call. Germline assignment: CDR1 SEHNR and CDR2 FQNEAQ (reference sequence). V lost 2 bases and J 6 bases, leaving 16 bases between the germline ends. This CDR3 is 16 amino acids long. The CDR3 sequence: CASSLLAWGVDEKLFF. The CDR3 nucleotides read TGTGCCAGCAGCTTACTCGCCTGGGGAGTAGATGAAAAACTGTTTTTT.

Only a few counts were recorded for this clonotype. V is TRBV12-3 or TRBV12-4 and J is TRBJ2-3; tentatively, D is TRBD2 (5 bases). The CDR3 is 15 amino acids. Trimming cost V 5 bases and J 3 bases, with 15 bases left between them. The CDR3 protein is CASSLPRGDTDTQYF. Here the CDR3 DNA reads TGTGCCAGCAGTCTACCACGGGGAGATACAGATACGCAGTATTTT.

The J gene is TRBJ2-7, the V gene TRBV27, with D tentatively TRBD1 (5 bases). The V gene's germline CDR1 is MNHEY and CDR2 SMNVEV (reference sequence). This CDR3 comprises 16 residues. Trimming removed 2 bases at V and 3 bases at J, with 17 bases between. This chain's CDR3 is CASSLNQGRSYYEQYF. CDR3 nucleotide sequence: TGTGCCAGCAGTTTAAATCAGGGCAGGTCTTACTACGAGCAGTACTTC.

The chain is built from TRBV6-6 and TRBJ2-4; D not certain. CDR1 is MNHNY, CDR2 SVGAGI, per germline (reference sequence). The CDR3 loop spans 13 amino acids. The ends were cut back, 6 bases at V and 6 bases at J, with 12 bases in the middle. In DNA, the CDR3 is TGTGCCAGCAGGGATCCGGGTCCAAACATTCAGTACTTC. It yields the protein CASRDPGPNIQYF.

The chain joins TRBV3-1 to TRBJ2-3, with D perhaps TRBD2 (5 bases). From germline, CDR1 is LGHDT and CDR2 YNNKEL (reference sequence). The CDR3 has 16 amino acids. V shed 4 bases and J shed 1 base, with 15 bases lying between them. The CDR3 nucleotides are TGTGCCAGCAGCCCTGGACTTGGTGGGGGCACAGATACGCAGTATTTT. This gives the protein CASSPGLGGGTDTQYF.